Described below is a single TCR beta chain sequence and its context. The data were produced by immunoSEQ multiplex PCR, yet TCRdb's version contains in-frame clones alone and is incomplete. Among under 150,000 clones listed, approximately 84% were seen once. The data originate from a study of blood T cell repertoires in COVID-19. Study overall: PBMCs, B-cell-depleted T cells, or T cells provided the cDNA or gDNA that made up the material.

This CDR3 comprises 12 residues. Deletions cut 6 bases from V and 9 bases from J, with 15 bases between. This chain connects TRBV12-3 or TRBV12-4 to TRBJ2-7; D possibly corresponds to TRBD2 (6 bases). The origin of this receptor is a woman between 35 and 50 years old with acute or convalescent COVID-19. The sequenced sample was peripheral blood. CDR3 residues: CASSRDSFTQYF. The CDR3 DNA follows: TGTGCCAGCAGCCGGGACTCCTTCACGCAGTACTTC.